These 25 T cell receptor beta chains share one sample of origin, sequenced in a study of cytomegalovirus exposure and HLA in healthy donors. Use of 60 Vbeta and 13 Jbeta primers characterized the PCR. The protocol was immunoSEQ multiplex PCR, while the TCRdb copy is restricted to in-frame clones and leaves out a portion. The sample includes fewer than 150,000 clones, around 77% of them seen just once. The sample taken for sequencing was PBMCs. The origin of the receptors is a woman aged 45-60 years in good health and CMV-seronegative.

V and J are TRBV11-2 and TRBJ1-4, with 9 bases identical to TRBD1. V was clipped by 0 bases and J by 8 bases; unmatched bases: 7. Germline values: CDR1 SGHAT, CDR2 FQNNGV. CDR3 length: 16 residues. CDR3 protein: CASSLDLAGTGEKLFF. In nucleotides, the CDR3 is TGTGCCAGCAGCTTAGATCTCGCAGGGACAGGGGAAAAACTGTTTTTT.

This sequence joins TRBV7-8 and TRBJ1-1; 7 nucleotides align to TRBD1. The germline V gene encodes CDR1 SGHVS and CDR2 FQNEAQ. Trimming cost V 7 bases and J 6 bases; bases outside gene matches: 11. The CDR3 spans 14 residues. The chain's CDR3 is CASTIGGRGAEAFF. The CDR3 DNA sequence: TGTGCCAGCACCATAGGGGGCAGGGGCGCTGAAGCTTTCTTT.

The CDR3 DNA reads TGTGCCTCCTCTCTATCCGGGGGGAACACTGAAGCTTTCTTT. Its translation: CASSLSGGNTEAFF. V and J are TRBV5-4 and TRBJ1-1; D might be TRBD1 (5 bases). Germline CDR1 reads SGHNT; CDR2 reads YYREEE (reference sequence). V gave up 10 bases and J gave up 1 base, with 17 bases separating them. CDR3 size: 14 residues.

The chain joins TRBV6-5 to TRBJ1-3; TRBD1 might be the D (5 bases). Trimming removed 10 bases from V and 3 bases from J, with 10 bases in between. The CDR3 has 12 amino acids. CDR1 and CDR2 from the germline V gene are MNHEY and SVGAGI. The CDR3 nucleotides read TGTGCCACCCAGGGAAATGGAAACACCATATATTTT. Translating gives CATQGNGNTIYF.

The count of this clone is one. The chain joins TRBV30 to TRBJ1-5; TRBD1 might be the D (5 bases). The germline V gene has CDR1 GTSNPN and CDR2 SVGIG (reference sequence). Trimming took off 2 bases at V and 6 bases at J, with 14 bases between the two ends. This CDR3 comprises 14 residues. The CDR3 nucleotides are TGTGCCTGGAGTATCACAGGAAAGGGTCAGCCCCAGCATTTT. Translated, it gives CAWSITGKGQPQHF. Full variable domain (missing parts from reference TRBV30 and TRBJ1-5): SQTIHQWPATLVQPVGSPLSLECTVEGTSNPNLYWYRQAAGRGLQLLFYSVGIGQISSEVPQNLSASRPQDRQFILSSKKLLLSDSGFYLCAWSITGKGQPQHFGDGTRLSIL.

CDR3 bases: TGTGCCAGCAGCTGGGGGGGAGAAACTGAAGCTTTCTTT. Translation gives CASSWGGETEAFF. The chain joins TRBV6-5 to TRBJ1-1; D might be TRBD1 (5 bases). Germline CDR1 reads MNHEY; CDR2 reads SVGAGI. This CDR3 spans 13 amino acids. V dropped 6 bases and J dropped 5 bases, with 13 bases sitting between them.

CDR3 region: CASSLEAATNYGYTF. The CDR3 DNA is TGTGCCAGCAGCTTAGAGGCGGCTACTAACTATGGCTACACCTTC. The gene calls are TRBV7-8 and TRBJ1-2; no clear D. V dropped 1 base and J dropped 0 bases, with 9 bases sitting between them. This CDR3 comprises 15 residues. Germline values: CDR1 SGHVS, CDR2 FQNEAQ.

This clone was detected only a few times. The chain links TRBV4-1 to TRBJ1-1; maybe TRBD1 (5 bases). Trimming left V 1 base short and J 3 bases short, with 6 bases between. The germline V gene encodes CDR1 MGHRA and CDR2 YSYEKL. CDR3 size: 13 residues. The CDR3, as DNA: TGCGCCAGCAGCCAAGTAGGGGACACTGAAGCTTTCTTT. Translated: CASSQVGDTEAFF.

CDR3: CASSTTGNSPLHF. The CDR3 region has the DNA TGTGCCAGTAGTACCACAGGGAATTCACCCCTCCACTTT. V and J are TRBV19 and TRBJ1-6; D is possibly TRBD1 (6 bases). V lost 4 bases and J lost 7, with 8 bases in between. In germline, CDR1 is LNHDA, CDR2 SQIVND (reference sequence). This CDR3 is 13 amino acids long.

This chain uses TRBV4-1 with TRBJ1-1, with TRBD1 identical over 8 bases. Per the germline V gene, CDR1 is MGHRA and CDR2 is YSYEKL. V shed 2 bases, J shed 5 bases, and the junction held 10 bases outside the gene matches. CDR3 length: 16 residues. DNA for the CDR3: TGCGCCAGCAGCCAATTGTCCAGGACAGGGTATACTGAAGCTTTCTTT. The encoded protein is CASSQLSRTGYTEAFF.

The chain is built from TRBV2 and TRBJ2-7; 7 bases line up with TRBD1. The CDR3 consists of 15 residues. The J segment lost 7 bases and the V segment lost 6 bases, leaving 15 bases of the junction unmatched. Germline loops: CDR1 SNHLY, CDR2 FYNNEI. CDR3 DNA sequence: TGTGCCAGCAGAGGCTTCGGGACAGCAAAGTGGGAGCAGTACTTC. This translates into CASRGFGTAKWEQYF.

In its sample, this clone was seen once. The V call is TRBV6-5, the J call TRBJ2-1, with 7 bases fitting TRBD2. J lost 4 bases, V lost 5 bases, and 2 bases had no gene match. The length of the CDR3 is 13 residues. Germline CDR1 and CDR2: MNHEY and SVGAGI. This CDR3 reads CASSPAGYNEQFF. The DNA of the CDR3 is TGTGCCAGCAGTCCAGCGGGGTACAATGAGCAGTTCTTC.

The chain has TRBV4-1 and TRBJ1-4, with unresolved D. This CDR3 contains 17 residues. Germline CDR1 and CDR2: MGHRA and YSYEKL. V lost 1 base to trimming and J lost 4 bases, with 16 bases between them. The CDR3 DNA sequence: TGCGCCAGCAGCCAAGCAAGGAGCAACCTCCGTAATGAAAAACTGTTTTTT. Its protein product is CASSQARSNLRNEKLFF.

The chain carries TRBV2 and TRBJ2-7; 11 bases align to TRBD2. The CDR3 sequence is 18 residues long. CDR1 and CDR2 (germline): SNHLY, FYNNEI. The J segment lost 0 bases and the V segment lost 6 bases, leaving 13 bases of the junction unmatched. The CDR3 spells CASRTGGLAVMSSYEQYF. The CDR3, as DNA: TGTGCCAGCAGGACAGGGGGACTAGCGGTAATGAGCTCCTACGAGCAGTACTTC.

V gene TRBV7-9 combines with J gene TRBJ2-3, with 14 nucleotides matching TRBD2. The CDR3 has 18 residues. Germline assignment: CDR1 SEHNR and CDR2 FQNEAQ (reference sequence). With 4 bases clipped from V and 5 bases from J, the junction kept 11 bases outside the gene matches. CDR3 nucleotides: TGTGCCAGCAGCTCAACCAACCCGGGACTAGCGGGGGTAGATACGCAGTATTTT. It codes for CASSSTNPGLAGVDTQYF.

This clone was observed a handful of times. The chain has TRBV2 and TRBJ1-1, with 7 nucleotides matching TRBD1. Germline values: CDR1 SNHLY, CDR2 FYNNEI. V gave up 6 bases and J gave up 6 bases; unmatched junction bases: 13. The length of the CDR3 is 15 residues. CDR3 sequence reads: CASRERQGRLSEAFF. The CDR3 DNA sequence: TGTGCCAGCAGGGAACGACAGGGCCGGTTGTCTGAAGCTTTCTTT.

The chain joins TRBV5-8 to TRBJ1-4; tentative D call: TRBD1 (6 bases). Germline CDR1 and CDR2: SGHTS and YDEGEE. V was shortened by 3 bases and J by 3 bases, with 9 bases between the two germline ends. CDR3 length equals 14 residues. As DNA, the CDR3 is TGTGCCAGCAGCTCAGGACAGTCTAATGAAAAACTGTTTTTT. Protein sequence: CASSSGQSNEKLFF. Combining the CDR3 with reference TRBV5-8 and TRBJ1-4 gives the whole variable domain EAGVTQSPTHLIKTRGQQATLRCSPISGHTSVYWYQQALGLGLQFLLWYDEGEERNRGNFPPRFSGRQFPNYSSELNVNALELEDSALYLCASSSGQSNEKLFFGSGTQLSVL.

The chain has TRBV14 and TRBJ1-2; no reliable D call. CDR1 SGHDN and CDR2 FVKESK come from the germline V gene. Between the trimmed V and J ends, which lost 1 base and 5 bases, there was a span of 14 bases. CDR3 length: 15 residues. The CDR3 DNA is TGTGCCAGCAGCCAAGGATTGGGGAGGGCTTATGGCTACACCTTC. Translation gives CASSQGLGRAYGYTF.

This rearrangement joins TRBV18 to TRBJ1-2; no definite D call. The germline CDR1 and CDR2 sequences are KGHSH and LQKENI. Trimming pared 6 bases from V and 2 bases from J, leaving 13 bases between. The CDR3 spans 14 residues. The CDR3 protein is CASSPEPNNYGYTF. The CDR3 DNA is TGTGCCAGCTCGCCGGAGCCTAACAACTATGGCTACACCTTC.

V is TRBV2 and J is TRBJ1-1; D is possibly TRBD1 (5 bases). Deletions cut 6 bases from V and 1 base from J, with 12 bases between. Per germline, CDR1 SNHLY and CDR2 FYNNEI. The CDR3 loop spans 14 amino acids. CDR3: CASRNRLGNTEAFF. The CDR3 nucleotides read TGTGCCAGCAGGAACAGGTTGGGGAACACTGAAGCTTTCTTT.

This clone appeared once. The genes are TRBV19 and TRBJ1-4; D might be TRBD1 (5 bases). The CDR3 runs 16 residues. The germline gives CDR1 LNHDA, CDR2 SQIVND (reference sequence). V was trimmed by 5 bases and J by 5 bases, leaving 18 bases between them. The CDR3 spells CASSPHGGDSNEKLFF. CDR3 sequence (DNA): TGTGCCAGTAGTCCCCATGGGGGGGATTCAAATGAAAAACTGTTTTTT.

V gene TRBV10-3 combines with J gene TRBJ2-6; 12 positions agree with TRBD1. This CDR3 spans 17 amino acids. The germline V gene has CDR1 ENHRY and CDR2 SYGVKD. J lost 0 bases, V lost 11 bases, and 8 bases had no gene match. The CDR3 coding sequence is TGTGCCGTTTCCGGGACAGGGGGCTTCTCTGGGGCCAACGTCCTGACTTTC. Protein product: CAVSGTGGFSGANVLTF.

The CDR3 DNA reads TGTGCCAGCAGCGACACAGGGGGCATTGGGTTAGCCACCTTC. Protein: CASSDTGGIGLATF. The chain recombines TRBV6-5 with TRBJ1-2; 9 bases map to TRBD1. This CDR3 spans 14 amino acids. Germline V gene lookup returns CDR1 MNHEY and CDR2 SVGAGI. V shed 6 bases, J shed 13 bases, and the junction held 15 bases outside the gene matches.

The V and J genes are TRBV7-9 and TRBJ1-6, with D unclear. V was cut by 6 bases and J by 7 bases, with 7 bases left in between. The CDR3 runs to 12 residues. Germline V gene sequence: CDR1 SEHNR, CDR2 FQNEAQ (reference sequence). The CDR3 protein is CASRNGNSPLHF. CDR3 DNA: TGTGCCAGCAGGAACGGGAATTCACCCCTCCACTTT.

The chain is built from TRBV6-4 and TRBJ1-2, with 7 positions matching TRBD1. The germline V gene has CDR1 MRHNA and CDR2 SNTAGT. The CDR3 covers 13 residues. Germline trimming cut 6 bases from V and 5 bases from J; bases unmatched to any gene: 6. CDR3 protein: CASSEQGKYGYTF. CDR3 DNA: TGTGCCAGCAGCGAACAGGGGAAATATGGCTACACCTTC.